This is a list of T cell receptor beta chains from one sample in a study of neurological immune-mediated disorders. TCRdb re-derived calls from the 5' RACE reads in MiXCR, one entry per CDR3 protein. In the table there are about 81,000 distinct CDR3 sequences, roughly 4.3% of which are singletons. The sequencing sample was made of PBMCs. These receptors were collected from an older woman with multiple sclerosis. Both conserved end residues are part of each CDR3. The D gene is left open where the match is weak. Clone size appears in some rows only: once, few, many, or a class for an expanded clone.

DNA | CDR3 | J | D | V | size
TGTGCCAGCAGCTTCGATGGATCGGGCGAGCAGTACTTC | CASSFDGSGEQYF | TRBJ2-7 | . | TRBV7-6 | few
TGTGCCACCAGCAGAGATGGACAGCGGAGTTCACCCCTCCACTTT | CATSRDGQRSSPLHF | TRBJ1-6 | . | TRBV15 | .
TGTGCCAGCAGTGAATGGGGATTTAAGGATCAGCCCCAGCATTTT | CASSEWGFKDQPQHF | TRBJ1-5 | . | TRBV6-4 | many
TGTGCCAGCAGCTTCCTACAGCAGCCCCAGCATTTT | CASSFLQQPQHF | TRBJ1-5 | . | TRBV7-9 | many
TGCGCCAGCGATGGATTGGGCGAAGGTACGCAGTATTTT | CASDGLGEGTQYF | TRBJ2-3 | . | TRBV5-1 | many
TGTGCCAGCAGTTTATTTGGGACAGGGAGCACTGAAGCTTTCTTT | CASSLFGTGSTEAFF | TRBJ1-1 | TRBD1 | TRBV12-3/TRBV12-4 | many
TGTGCCAGCAGCCCGTATACAGGGTTGGGACAGCCCCAGCATTTT | CASSPYTGLGQPQHF | TRBJ1-5 | . | TRBV12-3/TRBV12-4 | many
TGTGCCAGCAGTCGACTAGCGGAACTCACCGGGGAGCTGTTTTTT | CASSRLAELTGELFF | TRBJ2-2 | TRBD2 | TRBV27 | .
TGTGCCAGCAGCTTATCGAGGAACACTGAAGCTTTCTTT | CASSLSRNTEAFF | TRBJ1-1 | . | TRBV7-8 | many
TGTGCCAGCTCCCAGGACAGGGCTGGGGCCAAAGTCCTGACTTTC | CASSQDRAGAKVLTF | TRBJ2-6 | TRBD1 | TRBV18 | .
TGTGCCAGCAGCTCCGGACGCCCGCCCAACGTCCTGACTTTC | CASSSGRPPNVLTF | TRBJ2-6 | . | TRBV7-9 | many
TGTGCCAGCAGTTACGCCGGGACAGGGGTCAGCACAGATACGCAGTATTTT | CASSYAGTGVSTDTQYF | TRBJ2-3 | TRBD1 | TRBV6-5 | many
TGCAGTGCTAGAGGCTTGCGGGGGACAGTCGGAAACACCATATATTTT | CSARGLRGTVGNTIYF | TRBJ1-3 | TRBD1 | TRBV20-1 | many
TGCGCCAGCAGCTTGCGGGCCGATACGCAGTATTTT | CASSLRADTQYF | TRBJ2-3 | . | TRBV5-1 | many
TGTGCCAGCAGTTACTCCCCTAGCGGGGGCTCGTCCAGCACAGATACGCAGTATTTT | CASSYSPSGGSSSTDTQYF | TRBJ2-3 | TRBD2 | TRBV6-5 | few
TGCGCCAGCACTTTTCGGACGGGCGAAAAACTGTTTTTT | CASTFRTGEKLFF | TRBJ1-4 | . | TRBV5-1 | many
TGCGCCAGCAGCCTGACAGATGCGAACGTCGGGGAGCTGTTTTTT | CASSLTDANVGELFF | TRBJ2-2 | . | TRBV5-1 | many
TGTGCCAGCTCACCACTGGGGCAGTCCCCAGGGGGTGAGCAGTTCTTC | CASSPLGQSPGGEQFF | TRBJ2-1 | TRBD1 | TRBV18 | many
TGCAGTGCTAGGGAACTAGCGGGGGCCGCCAATGAGCAGTTCTTC | CSARELAGAANEQFF | TRBJ2-1 | TRBD2 | TRBV20-1 | many
TGTGCCATCAGTGAGTCGCCGGGACACCAAAATCAGCCCCAGCATTTT | CAISESPGHQNQPQHF | TRBJ1-5 | . | TRBV10-3 | many